This T cell receptor (beta chain) was documented in a study of T cell responses to AZD1222 COVID-19 vaccine (dated by TCRdb to the early 2020s). For the study in its entirety: AZD1222 recipients whose second dose came at about 4 weeks and those whose second dose came at about 12 weeks were combined into one group, since spike-specific TCR depth and breadth did not differ between the two schedules. TCR sequencing covered some 250 trial participants: approximately 200 given two doses of AZD1222 and 26 given two doses of MenACWY control vaccine. Enrollment into the trials was organized by age into subgroups of 18-55, 56-69 and 70-plus years, and those subgroups contained approximately 150, 30 and 60 TCR-sequenced participants, respectively. On the study overall, not on this receptor specifically: Participants were mostly white British, with more females than males. The authors suggested clonal diversity may have been underestimated. Conclusions about previously exposed vaccinees are limited because only 5 or 6 AZD1222 recipients were SARS-CoV-2 seropositive at baseline. After two AZD1222 doses, both the breadth and the depth of spike-specific TCRs were significantly higher than at day 0 and than in MenACWY recipients. Reportedly, close to half of the unique spike-specific TCRs recognized epitopes lying outside the regions that are mutated in the B.1.351 and B.1.1.7 variants. In the small 56-69-year group, the increase in depth fell short of significance, most likely because of low power. Because no day 14 peak-response samples were available, repertoires were characterized only after the peak T cell response. Vaccine-associated CD4 TCRs spanned the whole spike protein, with dominant responses in regions 160-218 and 743-854.

Comments on this clone: Its binding antigen is unknown. No much larger clone exists at a distance of one base, and base qualities are not known.

Trimming costs V 2 bases and J 7 bases, and their ends lie 16 bases apart. The CDR3 measures 15 amino acids from cysteine to phenylalanine. Only the CDR3 DNA stays, 45 bases, in frame from base 1. CDR1 MGHDK and CDR2 SYGVNS are derived from the germline V gene. The sample's time point, from its label and the paper: baseline before first vaccination. Vaccinee samples were obtained from the UK trials COV001 and COV002, which included a single-blind randomized controlled phase 2/3 trial of AZD1222 (ChAdOx1 nCoV-19) in healthy adults. For TCRbeta chain sequencing, PBMC samples were collected from trial participants at day 0 and at day 28 after the second dose. The CDR3 regions of human TCRbeta chains were subjected to immunosequencing. Per the source publication's procedure: Repertoire TCRs were matched against a reference library of SARS-CoV-2-specific TCRs generated with the MIRA antigen-specificity platform. Breadth was defined as the fraction of unique TCRs that were SARS-CoV-2-associated. Depth was defined as the fraction of total T cells that were SARS-CoV-2-associated. Using the MIRA data, every spike-specific TCR was mapped to the spike region that the TCR reacted to and assigned to either a CD4 or a CD8 class. Log10-transformed breadth and depth values were compared by one-way ANOVA with Sidak's multiple comparisons tests. The source is immuneACCESS, and TCRdb retained only in-frame sequences with V and J called. Part of the clones is not carried over; for the studies checked, unresolved V genes explain less than half of this, and the remainder is unexplained. V and J calls plus clone size are reproduced from that table; the DNA served to infer D and trimming. The sample table shows 90,000 to 100,000 clones, and around nine tenths are seen once. In total, the top ten clones hold about 2.9% of the sample.

The V gene is TRBV25-1 and the J gene is TRBJ2-3; TRBD1 is perhaps the D gene, given 5 matching bases. The origin of this receptor is an adult in good health. The source was peripheral blood, collected on day 0 of AZD1222 vaccination. The bases are TGTGCCAGCAGTGAACCTGGGATAGGGGCATATACGCAGTATTTT. Its translation is CASSEPGIGAYTQYF.